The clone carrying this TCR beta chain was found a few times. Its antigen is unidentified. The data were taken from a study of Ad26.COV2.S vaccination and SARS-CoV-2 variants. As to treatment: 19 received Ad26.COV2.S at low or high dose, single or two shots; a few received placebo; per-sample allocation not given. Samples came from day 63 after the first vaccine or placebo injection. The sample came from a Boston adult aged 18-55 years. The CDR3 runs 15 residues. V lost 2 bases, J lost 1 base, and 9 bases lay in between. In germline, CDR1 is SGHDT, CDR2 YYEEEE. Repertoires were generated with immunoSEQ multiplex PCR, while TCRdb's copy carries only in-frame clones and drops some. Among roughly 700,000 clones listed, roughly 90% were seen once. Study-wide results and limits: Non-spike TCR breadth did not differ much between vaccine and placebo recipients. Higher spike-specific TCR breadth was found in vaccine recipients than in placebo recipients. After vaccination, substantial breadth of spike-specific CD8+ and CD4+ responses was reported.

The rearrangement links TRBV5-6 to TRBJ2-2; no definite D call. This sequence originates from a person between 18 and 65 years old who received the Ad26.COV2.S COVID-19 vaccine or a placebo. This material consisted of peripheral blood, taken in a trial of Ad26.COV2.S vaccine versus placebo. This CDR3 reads CASSFRTLNTGELFF. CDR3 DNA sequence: TGTGCCAGCAGCTTTAGGACCTTGAACACCGGGGAGCTGTTTTTT.